These 25 T cell receptor beta chains originate from one sample sequenced in a study of cytomegalovirus exposure and HLA in healthy donors (dated by TCRdb to about 2017). The library was generated by the immunoSEQ multiplex PCR assay. A mixture of 60 forward primers for TCR Vbeta segments and 13 reverse primers for TCR Jbeta segments was used in the multiplex PCR. The table comes from immuneACCESS by way of TCRdb, which keeps in-frame sequences with V and J called. Part of the clones is missing from these tables; in studies checked, under half for an unresolved V gene and the rest for unknown reasons. The sample data list 150,000 to 200,000 clones, and about 84% of these were observed just once. Together, the top ten hold roughly 13% of the sample. Sequenced material: PBMCs. The receptors stem from a woman in her twenties or thirties in good health and CMV-seropositive.

The CDR3 nucleotides are TGTGCCAGCAGGGCATTCGTACGAGAGACCCAGTACTTC. It specifies CASRAFVRETQYF. The chain has TRBV28 and TRBJ2-5; unclear D gene. Looked up from germline, CDR1 is MDHEN and CDR2 is SYDVKM. V lost 6 bases, J lost 4 bases, and 12 bases lay in between. The CDR3 sequence is 13 residues long.

The V call is TRBV10-3, the J call TRBJ2-4; 7 nucleotides agree with TRBD2. This CDR3 comprises 14 residues. Germline V CDR1 and CDR2: ENHRY, SYGVKD. V lost 5 bases, J lost 5 bases, and 6 bases stayed unmatched. DNA for the CDR3: TGTGCCATCAGTCCGGGGGGAAGCGAAAACATTCAGTACTTC. Amino acids: CAISPGGSENIQYF.

J is TRBJ1-3 and V is TRBV29-1; D remains ambiguous. Germline CDR1 is SQVTM and CDR2 is ANQGSEA. Trimming left V 5 bases short and J 0 bases short, with 5 bases between. This CDR3 spans 12 amino acids. The CDR3 sequence: CSVLSSGNTIYF. DNA of the CDR3: TGCAGCGTTCTTTCCTCTGGAAACACCATATATTTT.

The V gene is TRBV10-3, the J gene TRBJ1-1; no clear D. Trimming shortened V by 2 bases and J by 0 bases, and 7 bases separated the two germline ends. CDR1 ENHRY and CDR2 SYGVKD come from the germline V gene. The CDR3 is made up of 14 amino acids. Here the CDR3 reads CAISEAGVNTEAFF. CDR3 nucleotide sequence: TGTGCCATCAGTGAGGCGGGAGTGAACACTGAAGCTTTCTTT.

This clone came up once. The V and J genes are TRBV29-1 and TRBJ1-4; TRBD1 aligns across 11 bases. This CDR3 contains 14 residues. Per germline, CDR1 SQVTM and CDR2 ANQGSEA. V was clipped by 3 bases and J by 10 bases; unmatched bases: 7. This CDR3 is CSVDGGGTGGKLFF. In DNA, the CDR3 is TGCAGCGTTGATGGGGGTGGGACAGGGGGAAAACTGTTTTTT.

The V and J genes are TRBV25-1 and TRBJ1-5, with D maybe TRBD1 (5 bases). Germline CDR1 is MGHDK and CDR2 is SYGVNS. CDR3 length equals 14 residues. The V end lost 1 base, the J end lost 3 bases, and 7 bases lay between the germline ends. CDR3 amino acids: CASSELTDNQPQHF. The CDR3 region has the DNA TGTGCCAGCAGTGAATTGACAGACAATCAGCCCCAGCATTTT. Supplemented by reference TRBV25-1 and TRBJ1-5, the full variable domain reads EADIYQTPRYLVIGTGKKITLECSQTMGHDKMYWYQQDPGMELHLIHYSYGVNSTEKGDLSSESTVSRIRTEHFPLTLESARPSHTSQYLCASSELTDNQPQHFGDGTRLSIL.

The genes are TRBV11-2 and TRBJ1-4, with TRBD1 matching over 9 bases. Trimming at V came to 1 base and at J to 8 bases, leaving 14 bases not matched to a gene. Germline-derived CDR1 and CDR2 are SGHAT and FQNNGV. The CDR3 is 18 residues long. The CDR3 nucleotides read TGTGCCAGCAGCTTAGTACAGGGGGCGCGCGGTGTTGGAGAAAAACTGTTTTTT. This translates into CASSLVQGARGVGEKLFF.

The chain employs TRBV4-1 and TRBJ1-2; 9 bases line up with TRBD1. The J segment lost 8 bases and the V segment lost 4 bases, leaving 5 bases of the junction unmatched. This CDR3 spans 13 amino acids. The V gene's germline CDR1 is MGHRA and CDR2 YSYEKL. This CDR3 reads CASSLQGAGGYTF. In nucleotides, the CDR3 is TGCGCCAGCAGCCTACAGGGGGCGGGGGGCTACACCTTC.

V and J are TRBV19 and TRBJ1-5; 7 bases map to TRBD1. From germline, CDR1 is LNHDA and CDR2 SQIVND (reference sequence). Unmatched junction bases numbered 7, after V lost 5 bases and J lost 3 bases. The CDR3 has 15 residues. The CDR3, as DNA: TGTGCCAGTAGTGCCGACAGGGACCCCAATCAGCCCCAGCATTTT. Translating gives CASSADRDPNQPQHF.

This chain links TRBV30 with TRBJ1-1, with D possibly being TRBD1 (5 bases). Trimming shortened V by 3 bases and J by 3 bases, and 14 bases separated the two germline ends. Germline V gene data show CDR1 as GTSNPN and CDR2 as SVGIG (reference sequence). The CDR3 contains 14 residues. CDR3 residues: CAWRNRGSDTEAFF. CDR3 coding DNA: TGTGCCTGGAGAAATAGGGGATCGGACACTGAAGCTTTCTTT.

This clone appeared a few times. V is TRBV5-1 and J is TRBJ1-1; TRBD1 aligns across 8 bases. V shed 4 bases, J shed 7 bases, and the junction held 9 bases outside the gene matches. The CDR3 has 14 amino acids. The germline CDR1 and CDR2 sequences are SGHRS and YFSETQ. The CDR3 nucleotides read TGCGCCAGCAGCCCCACCGGGGGACAGGTTGAAGCTTTCTTT. This codes for CASSPTGGQVEAFF.

V usage is TRBV5-1 and J usage is TRBJ2-1, with D possibly TRBD2 on 6 matching bases. The ends were cut back, 0 bases at V and 4 bases at J, with 17 bases in the middle. The CDR3 runs 17 residues. Germline CDR1 and CDR2: SGHRS and YFSETQ. This CDR3 reads CASSLALTGGAYNEQFF. The CDR3 coding sequence is TGCGCCAGCAGCTTGGCGTTAACTGGCGGGGCATACAATGAGCAGTTCTTC.

The V call is TRBV18, the J call TRBJ1-1, with a weak D call TRBD1 (6 bases). Germline V gene lookup returns CDR1 KGHSH and CDR2 LQKENI. The CDR3 sequence is 14 residues long. V lost 3 bases to trimming and J lost 1 base, with 9 bases between them. The CDR3 here is CASSPGHQNTEAFF. The CDR3 bases are TGTGCCAGCTCACCGGGACACCAGAACACTGAAGCTTTCTTT. The full variable domain, with the rest looked up from reference TRBV18 and TRBJ1-1, is NAGVMQNPRHLVRRRGQEARLRCSPMKGHSHVYWYRQLPEEGLKFMVYLQKENIIDESGMPKERFSAEFPKEGPSILRIQQVVRGDSAAYFCASSPGHQNTEAFFGQGTRLTVV.

This clone has only a few counts. This rearrangement joins TRBV15 to TRBJ2-3; the match to TRBD2 covers 8 bases. The ends lost 2 bases at V and 4 bases at J; junction bases unmatched: 2. The CDR3 is made up of 14 amino acids. CDR1 LNHNV and CDR2 YYDKDF come from the germline V gene (reference sequence). The DNA for the CDR3 is TGTGCCACCAGCAGACCACTAGCGGCAGATACGCAGTATTTT. It yields the protein CATSRPLAADTQYF.

The V call is TRBV6-6, the J call TRBJ2-1; a weak D match, TRBD2 (6 bases). V lost 6 bases, J lost 9 bases, and 21 bases lay in between. Germline lookup yields CDR1 MNHNY and CDR2 SVGAGI (reference sequence). The CDR3 is made up of 15 amino acids. The CDR3 DNA reads TGTGCCAGCAGCGACCCGGGACTCATAATGGGTGAGCAGTTCTTC. This encodes CASSDPGLIMGEQFF.

The count of this clone is one. The rearrangement links TRBV12-5 to TRBJ1-3, with D uncertain. Germline loops: CDR1 LGHNT, CDR2 FRNRAP. V lost 5 bases and J 0 bases, leaving 8 bases between the germline ends. The CDR3 is 14 amino acids. CDR3 coding DNA: TGTGCTAGTGGTGGAGTAACCTCTGGAAACACCATATATTTT. It codes for CASGGVTSGNTIYF.

This chain links TRBV7-9 with TRBJ1-2; maybe TRBD1 (6 bases). This CDR3 spans 14 amino acids. Germline V gene sequence: CDR1 SEHNR, CDR2 FQNEAQ (reference sequence). Trimming shortened V by 5 bases and J by 6 bases, and 16 bases separated the two germline ends. Here the CDR3 reads CASSPITGWDGYTF. The CDR3 bases are TGTGCCAGCAGCCCGATTACAGGGTGGGATGGCTACACCTTC.

Concerning this clone: Sequence at one end of the junction differs from germline and may be a read error. The genes are TRBV7-8 and TRBJ2-7, with 9 bases matching TRBD1. From germline, CDR1 is SGHVS and CDR2 FQNEAQ. The CDR3 runs to 10 residues. DNA of the CDR3: TGTGCCAGCAGCCCCCGACAGGGGGACTTC. It specifies CASSPRQGDF.

The V call is TRBV10-1, the J call TRBJ1-4; D not certain. V dropped 0 bases and J dropped 1 base, with 6 bases sitting between them. Germline CDR1 and CDR2: WNHNN and SYGVQD (reference sequence). The CDR3 has 15 residues. The CDR3 here is CASSESGETNEKLFF. In DNA form, the CDR3 reads TGCGCCAGCAGTGAGTCCGGAGAAACTAATGAAAAACTGTTTTTT.

This clone was seen a handful of times. V is TRBV12-2 and J is TRBJ2-6; TRBD1 is the table's D call and was not checked against the DNA. TRBV12-2 is given as a pseudogene. CDR3 length: 18 amino acids. CDR3 amino acids: CASRLAPQGAAGANVLTF. For the CDR3, the DNA is TGTGCAAGTCGCTTAGCCCCACAGGGGGCAGCTGGGGCCAACGTCCTGACTTTC.

The chain recombines TRBV5-6 with TRBJ2-5; D not resolved. Trimming left V 0 bases short and J 5 bases short, with 8 bases between. Germline CDR1 and CDR2: SGHDT and YYEEEE. The CDR3 runs to 13 residues. The CDR3 spells CASSLGSAETQYF. As DNA, the CDR3 is TGTGCCAGCAGCTTGGGAAGCGCGGAGACCCAGTACTTC.

There are a few counts of this clone. V is TRBV28 and J is TRBJ1-2, with 7 positions matching TRBD1. CDR1 is MDHEN, CDR2 SYDVKM, per germline. V shed 7 bases, J shed 3 bases, and the junction held 8 bases outside the gene matches. The CDR3 covers 14 residues. The CDR3 loop reads CASILRGAHYGYTF. In nucleotides, the CDR3 is TGTGCCAGCATCCTCAGGGGGGCGCACTATGGCTACACCTTC.

The chain links TRBV28 to TRBJ2-5; 9 bases match TRBD1. This CDR3 region has 13 residues. Germline-derived CDR1 and CDR2 are MDHEN and SYDVKM. V shed 6 bases and J 4 bases; nucleotides not matched to a gene: 3. The CDR3 spells CASRQGAAETQYF. The CDR3 DNA reads TGTGCCAGCAGACAGGGGGCTGCAGAGACCCAGTACTTC.

The chain combines TRBV30 with TRBJ1-2; D call uncertain. CDR1 is GTSNPN and CDR2 is SVGIG in the germline V gene (reference sequence). V was pared by 3 bases and J by 4 bases, with 3 bases between. This CDR3 is built from 10 residues. CDR3 bases: TGTGCCTGGAGCGGCTATGGCTACACCTTC. Its translation is CAWSGYGYTF.

This clone was seen once. The chain has TRBV5-4 and TRBJ2-1, with D possibly matching TRBD1 (6 bases). Germline lookup yields CDR1 SGHNT and CDR2 YYREEE (reference sequence). Trimming left V 2 bases short and J 4 bases short, with 19 bases between. The CDR3 length is 17 residues. In nucleotides, the CDR3 is TGTGCCAGCAGCTTAGATCCCCAGGGGCAGAGATACAATGAGCAGTTCTTC. Translating gives CASSLDPQGQRYNEQFF.